This TCR beta chain was observed in a study of technical replicates of blood from a handful of donors. Germline V CDR1 and CDR2: SGHVS, FQNEAQ. The CDR3 is 11 amino acids. The ends were cut back, 1 base at V and 7 bases at J, with 4 bases in the middle. TCRdb keeps only in-frame clones here, not all; method: immunoSEQ multiplex PCR. Seen here are roughly 71,000 clones, just under 97% observed once, and the top ten hold 0.2% to 0.3%. V and J are TRBV7-8 and TRBJ1-1; D unclear. Sequenced: T cells isolated from PBMCs. The sequence derives from a human donor in good health. CDR3 region: CASSLVSEAFF. As DNA, the CDR3 is TGTGCCAGCAGCTTAGTGAGTGAAGCTTTCTTT.